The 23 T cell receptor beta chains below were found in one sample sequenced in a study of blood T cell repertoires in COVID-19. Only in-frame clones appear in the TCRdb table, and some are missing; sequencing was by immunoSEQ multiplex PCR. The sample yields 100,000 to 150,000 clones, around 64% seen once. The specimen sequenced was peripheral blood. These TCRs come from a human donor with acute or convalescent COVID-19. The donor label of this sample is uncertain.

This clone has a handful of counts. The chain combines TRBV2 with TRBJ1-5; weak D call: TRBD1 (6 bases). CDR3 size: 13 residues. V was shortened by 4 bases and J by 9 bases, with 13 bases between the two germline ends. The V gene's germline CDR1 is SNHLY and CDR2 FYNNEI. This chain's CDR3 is CASSGQVLGPQHF. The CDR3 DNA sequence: TGTGCCAGCAGTGGACAGGTTCTAGGGCCCCAGCATTTT.

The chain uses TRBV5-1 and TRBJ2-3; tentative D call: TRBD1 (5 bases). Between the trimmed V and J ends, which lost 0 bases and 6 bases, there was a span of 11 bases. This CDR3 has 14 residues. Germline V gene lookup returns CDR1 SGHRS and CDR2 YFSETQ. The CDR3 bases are TGCGCCAGCAGCTTGGGGACAACCCGGGATACGCAGTATTTT. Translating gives CASSLGTTRDTQYF.

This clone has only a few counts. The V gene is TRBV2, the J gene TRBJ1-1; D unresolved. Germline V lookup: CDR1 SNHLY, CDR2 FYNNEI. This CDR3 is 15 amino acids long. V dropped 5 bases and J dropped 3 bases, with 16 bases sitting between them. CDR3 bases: TGTGCCAGCAGTACGGACTGGGCGGGCTACACTGAAGCTTTCTTT. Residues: CASSTDWAGYTEAFF.

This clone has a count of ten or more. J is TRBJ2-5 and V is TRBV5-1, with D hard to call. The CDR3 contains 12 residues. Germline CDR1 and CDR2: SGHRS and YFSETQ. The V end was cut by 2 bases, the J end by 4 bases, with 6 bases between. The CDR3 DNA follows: TGCGCCAGCAGCTTCTTTAGAGAGACCCAGTACTTC. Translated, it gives CASSFFRETQYF.

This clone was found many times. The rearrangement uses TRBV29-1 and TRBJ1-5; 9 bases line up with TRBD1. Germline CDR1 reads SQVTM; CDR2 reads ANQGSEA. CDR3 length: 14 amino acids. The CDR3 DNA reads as TGCAGTGCTCCGGGACAGGGCTGCAATCAGCCCCAGCATTTT. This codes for CSAPGQGCNQPQHF. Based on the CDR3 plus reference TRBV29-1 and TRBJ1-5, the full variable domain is SAVISQKPSRDICQRGTSLTIQCQVDSQVTMMFWYRQQPGQSLTLIATANQGSEATYESGFVIDKFPISRPNLTFSTLTVSNMSPEDSSIYLCSAPGQGCNQPQHFGDGTRLSIL.

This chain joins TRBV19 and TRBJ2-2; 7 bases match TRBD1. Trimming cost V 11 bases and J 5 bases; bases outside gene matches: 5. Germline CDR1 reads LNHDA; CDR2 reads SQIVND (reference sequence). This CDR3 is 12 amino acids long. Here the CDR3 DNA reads TGTGCCGGACAGGATTTTACCGGGGAGCTGTTTTTT. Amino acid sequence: CAGQDFTGELFF.

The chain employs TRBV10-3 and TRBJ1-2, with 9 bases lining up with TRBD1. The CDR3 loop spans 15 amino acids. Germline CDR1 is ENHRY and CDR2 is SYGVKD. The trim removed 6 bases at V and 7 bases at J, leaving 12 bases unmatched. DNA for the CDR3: TGTGCCATCAGGGGAACCGGGACAGGGTTAGGTGGCTACACCTTC. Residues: CAIRGTGTGLGGYTF.

The CDR3 DNA is TGTGCCACCAGGAGGGACAGGGCGAGGACTGAAGCTTTCTTT. It specifies CATRRDRARTEAFF. The chain joins TRBV15 to TRBJ1-1; 9 bases line up with TRBD1. The CDR3 runs 14 residues. In germline, CDR1 is LNHNV, CDR2 YYDKDF (reference sequence). V was clipped by 6 bases and J by 5 bases; unmatched bases: 7.

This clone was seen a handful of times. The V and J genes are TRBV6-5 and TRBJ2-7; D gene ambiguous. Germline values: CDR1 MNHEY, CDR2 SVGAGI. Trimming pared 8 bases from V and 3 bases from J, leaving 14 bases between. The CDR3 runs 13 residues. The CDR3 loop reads CASSNFPDYEQYV. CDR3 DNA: TGTGCCAGCTCCAATTTTCCAGACTACGAGCAGTACGTC.

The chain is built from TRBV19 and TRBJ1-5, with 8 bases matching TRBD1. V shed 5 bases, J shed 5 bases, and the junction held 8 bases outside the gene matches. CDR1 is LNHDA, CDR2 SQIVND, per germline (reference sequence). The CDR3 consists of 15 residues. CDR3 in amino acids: CASSQQGEVDQPQHF. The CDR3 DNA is TGTGCCAGTAGTCAACAGGGGGAGGTAGATCAGCCCCAGCATTTT.

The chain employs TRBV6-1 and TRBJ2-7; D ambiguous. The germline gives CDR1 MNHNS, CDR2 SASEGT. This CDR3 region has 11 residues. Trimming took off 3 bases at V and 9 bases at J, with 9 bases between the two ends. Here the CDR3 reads CASSDGWRQYV. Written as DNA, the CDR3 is TGTGCCAGCAGTGACGGTTGGAGGCAGTACGTC.

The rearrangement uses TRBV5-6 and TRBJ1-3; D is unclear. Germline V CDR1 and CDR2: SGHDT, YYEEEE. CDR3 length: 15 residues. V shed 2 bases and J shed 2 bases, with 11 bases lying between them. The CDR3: CASSFGVGAGNTIYF. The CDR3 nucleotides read TGTGCCAGCAGCTTCGGAGTGGGAGCTGGAAACACCATATATTTT.

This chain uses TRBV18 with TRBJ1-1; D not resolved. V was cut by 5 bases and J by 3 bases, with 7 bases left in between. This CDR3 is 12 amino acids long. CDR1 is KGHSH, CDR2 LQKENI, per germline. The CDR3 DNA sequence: TGTGCCAGCTCATATTATCACACTGAAGCTTTCTTT. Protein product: CASSYYHTEAFF.

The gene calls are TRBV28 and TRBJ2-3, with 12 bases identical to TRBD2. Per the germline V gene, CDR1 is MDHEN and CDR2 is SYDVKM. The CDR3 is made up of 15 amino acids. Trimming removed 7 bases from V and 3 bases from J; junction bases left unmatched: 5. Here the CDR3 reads CASIPLAGGTDTQYF. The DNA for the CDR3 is TGTGCCAGCATCCCACTAGCGGGGGGTACAGATACGCAGTATTTT.

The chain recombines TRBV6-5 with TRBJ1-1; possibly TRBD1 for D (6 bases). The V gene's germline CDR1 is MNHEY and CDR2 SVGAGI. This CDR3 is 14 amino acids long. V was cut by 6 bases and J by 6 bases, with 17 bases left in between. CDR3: CASRYREEGPEAFF. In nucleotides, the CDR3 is TGTGCCAGCAGATACAGGGAGGAGGGGCCTGAAGCTTTCTTT.

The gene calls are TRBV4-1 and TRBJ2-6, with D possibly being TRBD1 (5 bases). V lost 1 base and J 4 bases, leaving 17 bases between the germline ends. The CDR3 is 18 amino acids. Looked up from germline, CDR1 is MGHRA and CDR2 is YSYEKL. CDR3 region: CASSQGAFKTAGANVLTF. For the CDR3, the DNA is TGCGCCAGCAGCCAAGGTGCGTTTAAGACAGCGGGGGCCAACGTCCTGACTTTC.

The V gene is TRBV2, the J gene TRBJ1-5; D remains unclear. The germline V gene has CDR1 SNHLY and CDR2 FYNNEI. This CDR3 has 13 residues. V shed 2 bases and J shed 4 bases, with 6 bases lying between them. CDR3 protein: CASSEIGNQPQHF. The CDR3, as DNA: TGTGCCAGCAGTGAAATCGGGAATCAGCCCCAGCATTTT.

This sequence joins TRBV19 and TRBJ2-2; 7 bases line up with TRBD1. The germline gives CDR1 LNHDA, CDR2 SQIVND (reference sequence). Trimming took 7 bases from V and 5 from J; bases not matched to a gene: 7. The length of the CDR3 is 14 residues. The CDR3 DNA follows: TGTGCCAGTACGGAGACAGGGAGAACCGGGGAGCTGTTTTTT. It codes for CASTETGRTGELFF.

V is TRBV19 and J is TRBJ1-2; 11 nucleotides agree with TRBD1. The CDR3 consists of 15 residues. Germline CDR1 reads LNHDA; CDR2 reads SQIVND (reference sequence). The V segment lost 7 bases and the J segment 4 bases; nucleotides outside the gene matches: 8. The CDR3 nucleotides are TGTGCCAGTAAGGGGGGACAGGGGGACTTCTATGGCTACACCTTC. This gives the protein CASKGGQGDFYGYTF. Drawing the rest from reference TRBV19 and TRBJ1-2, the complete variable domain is DGGITQSPKYLFRKEGQNVTLSCEQNLNHDAMYWYRQDPGQGLRLIYYSQIVNDFQKGDIAEGYSVSREKKESFPLTVTSAQKNPTAFYLCASKGGQGDFYGYTFGSGTRLTVV.

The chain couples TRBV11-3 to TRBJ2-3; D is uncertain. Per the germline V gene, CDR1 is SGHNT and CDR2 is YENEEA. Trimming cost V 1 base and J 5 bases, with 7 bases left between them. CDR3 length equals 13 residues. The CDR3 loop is CASSLVTLDTQYF. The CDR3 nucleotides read TGTGCCAGCAGCTTAGTAACTCTAGATACGCAGTATTTT. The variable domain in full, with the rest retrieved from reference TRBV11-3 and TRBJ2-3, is EAGVVQSPRYKIIEKKQPVAFWCNPISGHNTLYWYLQNLGQGPELLIRYENEEAVDDSQLPKDRFSAERLKGVDSTLKIQPAELGDSAVYLCASSLVTLDTQYFGPGTRLTVL.

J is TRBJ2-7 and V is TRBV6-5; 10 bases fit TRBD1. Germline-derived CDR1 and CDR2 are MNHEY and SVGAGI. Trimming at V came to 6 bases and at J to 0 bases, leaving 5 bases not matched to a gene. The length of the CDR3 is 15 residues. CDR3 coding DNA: TGTGCCAGCAGACGGGACAGGGGTACCTCCTACGAGCAGTACTTC. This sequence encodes CASRRDRGTSYEQYF.

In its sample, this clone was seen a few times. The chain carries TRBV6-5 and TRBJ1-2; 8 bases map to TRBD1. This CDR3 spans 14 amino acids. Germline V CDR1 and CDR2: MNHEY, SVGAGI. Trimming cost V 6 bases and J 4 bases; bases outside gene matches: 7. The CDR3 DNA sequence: TGTGCCAGCAGCACGACAGGGGAGGGCTATGGCTACACCTTC. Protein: CASSTTGEGYGYTF.

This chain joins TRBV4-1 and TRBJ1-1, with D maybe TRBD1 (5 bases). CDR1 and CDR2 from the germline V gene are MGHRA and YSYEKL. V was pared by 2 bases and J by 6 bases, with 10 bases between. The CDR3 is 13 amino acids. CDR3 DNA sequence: TGCGCCAGCAGCCAAAATTGGGGGGCTGAAGCTTTCTTT. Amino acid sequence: CASSQNWGAEAFF.